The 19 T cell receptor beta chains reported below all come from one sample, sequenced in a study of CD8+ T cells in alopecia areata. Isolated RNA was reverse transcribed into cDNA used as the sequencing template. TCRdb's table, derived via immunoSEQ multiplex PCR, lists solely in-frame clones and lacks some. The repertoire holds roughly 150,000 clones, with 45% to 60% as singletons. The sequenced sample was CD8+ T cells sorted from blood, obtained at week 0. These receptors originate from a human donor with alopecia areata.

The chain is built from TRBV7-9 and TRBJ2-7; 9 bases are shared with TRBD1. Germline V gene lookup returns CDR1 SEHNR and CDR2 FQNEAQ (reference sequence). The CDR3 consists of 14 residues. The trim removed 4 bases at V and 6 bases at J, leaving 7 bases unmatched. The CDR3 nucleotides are TGTGCCAGCAGCTCAACCGGACAGGGGTTCGAGCAGTACTTC. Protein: CASSSTGQGFEQYF.

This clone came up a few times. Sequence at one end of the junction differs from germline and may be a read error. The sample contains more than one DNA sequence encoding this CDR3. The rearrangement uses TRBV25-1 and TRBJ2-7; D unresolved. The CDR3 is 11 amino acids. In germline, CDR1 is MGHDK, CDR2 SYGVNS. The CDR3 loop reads CASSEFYEQYF. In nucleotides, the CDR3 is TGTGCCAGCAGCGAATTCTACGAGCAGTACTTC.

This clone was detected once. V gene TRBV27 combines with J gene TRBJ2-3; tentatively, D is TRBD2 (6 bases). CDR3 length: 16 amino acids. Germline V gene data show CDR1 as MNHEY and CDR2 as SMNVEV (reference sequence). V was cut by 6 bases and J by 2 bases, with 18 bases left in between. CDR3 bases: TGTGCCAGCAGGCGTTACACGGGACTTTCCACAGATACGCAGTATTTT. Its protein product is CASRRYTGLSTDTQYF.

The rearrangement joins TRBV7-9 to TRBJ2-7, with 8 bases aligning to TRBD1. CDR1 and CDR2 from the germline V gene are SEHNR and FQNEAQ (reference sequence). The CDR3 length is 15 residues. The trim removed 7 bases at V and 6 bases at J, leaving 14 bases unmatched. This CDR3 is CASNEIRDRSAEQYF. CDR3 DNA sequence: TGTGCCAGCAACGAAATCCGGGACAGGTCTGCCGAGCAGTACTTC.

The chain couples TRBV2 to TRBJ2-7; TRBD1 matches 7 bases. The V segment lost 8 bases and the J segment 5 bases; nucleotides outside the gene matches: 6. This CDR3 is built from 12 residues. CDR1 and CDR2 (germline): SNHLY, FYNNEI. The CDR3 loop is CASQRQGNEQYF. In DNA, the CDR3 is TGTGCCAGCCAACGACAGGGCAACGAGCAGTACTTC.

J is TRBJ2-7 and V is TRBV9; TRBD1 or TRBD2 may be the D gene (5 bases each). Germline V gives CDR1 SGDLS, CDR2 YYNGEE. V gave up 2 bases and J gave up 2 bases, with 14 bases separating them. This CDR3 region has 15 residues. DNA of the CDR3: TGTGCCAGCAGCGTGGGAGAGGGGCCAGCCTACGAGCAGTACTTC. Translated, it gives CASSVGEGPAYEQYF.

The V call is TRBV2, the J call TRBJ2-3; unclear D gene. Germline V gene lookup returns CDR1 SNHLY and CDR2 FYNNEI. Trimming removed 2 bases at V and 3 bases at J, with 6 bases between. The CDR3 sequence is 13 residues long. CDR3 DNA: TGTGCCAGCAGTGAAAGGGTTACAGATACGCAGTATTTT. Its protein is CASSERVTDTQYF.

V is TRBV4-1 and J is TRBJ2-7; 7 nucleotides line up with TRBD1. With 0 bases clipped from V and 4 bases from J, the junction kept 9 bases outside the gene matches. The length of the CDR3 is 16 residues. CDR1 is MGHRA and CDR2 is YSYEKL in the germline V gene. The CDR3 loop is CASSQDTTGVWYEQYF. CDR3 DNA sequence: TGCGCCAGCAGCCAAGATACAACAGGGGTTTGGTACGAGCAGTACTTC.

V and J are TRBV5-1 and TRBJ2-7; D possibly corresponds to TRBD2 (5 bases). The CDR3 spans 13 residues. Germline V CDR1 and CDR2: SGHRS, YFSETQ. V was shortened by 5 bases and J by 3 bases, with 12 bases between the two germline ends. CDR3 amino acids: CASSSTTSYEQYF. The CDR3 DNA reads TGCGCCAGCAGTTCTACAACTAGCTACGAGCAGTACTTC.

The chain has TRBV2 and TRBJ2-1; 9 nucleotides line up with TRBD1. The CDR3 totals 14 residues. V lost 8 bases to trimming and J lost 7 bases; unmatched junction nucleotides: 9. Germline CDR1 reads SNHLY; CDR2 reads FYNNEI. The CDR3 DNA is TGTGCCAGCCGACGGCGGGACAGGGTTAATGAGCAGTTCTTC. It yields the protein CASRRRDRVNEQFF.

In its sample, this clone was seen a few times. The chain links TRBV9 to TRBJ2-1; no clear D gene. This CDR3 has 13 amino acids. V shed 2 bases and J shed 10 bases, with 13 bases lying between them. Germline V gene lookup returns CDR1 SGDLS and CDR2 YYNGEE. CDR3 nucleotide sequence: TGTGCCAGCAGCGTGACCACAACGTCGGAGCAGTTCTTC. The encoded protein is CASSVTTTSEQFF.

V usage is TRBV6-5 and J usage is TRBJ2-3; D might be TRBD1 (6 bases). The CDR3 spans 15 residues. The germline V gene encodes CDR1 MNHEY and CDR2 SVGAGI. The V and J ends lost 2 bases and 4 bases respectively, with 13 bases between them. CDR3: CASSYGQGPADTQYF. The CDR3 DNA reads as TGTGCCAGCAGTTACGGGCAGGGGCCGGCAGATACGCAGTATTTT.

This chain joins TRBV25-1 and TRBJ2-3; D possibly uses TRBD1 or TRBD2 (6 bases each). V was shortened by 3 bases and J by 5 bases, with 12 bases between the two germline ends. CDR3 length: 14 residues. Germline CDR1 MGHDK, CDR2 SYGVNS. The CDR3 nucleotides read TGTGCCAGCAGTGACCAAGAGGGGGGAGATACGCAGTATTTT. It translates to CASSDQEGGDTQYF.

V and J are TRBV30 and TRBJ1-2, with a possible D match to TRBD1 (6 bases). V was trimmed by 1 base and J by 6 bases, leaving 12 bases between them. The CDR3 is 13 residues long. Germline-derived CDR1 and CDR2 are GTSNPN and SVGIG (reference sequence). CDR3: CAWSDEYRDGYTF. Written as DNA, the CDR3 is TGTGCCTGGAGTGACGAATACAGGGATGGCTACACCTTC.

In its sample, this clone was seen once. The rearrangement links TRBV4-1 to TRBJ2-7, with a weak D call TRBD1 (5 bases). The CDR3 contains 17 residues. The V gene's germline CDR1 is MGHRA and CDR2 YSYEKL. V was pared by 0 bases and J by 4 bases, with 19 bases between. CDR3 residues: CASSQDIEAGLVYEQYF. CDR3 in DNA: TGCGCCAGCAGCCAAGATATCGAGGCAGGGCTTGTATACGAGCAGTACTTC.

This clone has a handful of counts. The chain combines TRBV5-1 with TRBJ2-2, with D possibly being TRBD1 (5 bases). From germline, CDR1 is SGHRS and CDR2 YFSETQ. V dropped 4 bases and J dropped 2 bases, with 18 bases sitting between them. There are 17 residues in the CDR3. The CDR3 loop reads CASSPDPWGGNTGELFF. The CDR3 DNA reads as TGCGCCAGCAGCCCGGACCCCTGGGGCGGTAACACCGGGGAGCTGTTTTTT.

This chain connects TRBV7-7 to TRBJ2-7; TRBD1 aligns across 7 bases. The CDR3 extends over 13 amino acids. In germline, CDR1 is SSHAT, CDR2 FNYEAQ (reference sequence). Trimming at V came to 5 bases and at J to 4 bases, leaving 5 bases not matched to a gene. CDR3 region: CASSPGQQYEQYF. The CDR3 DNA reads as TGTGCCAGCAGCCCGGGACAGCAGTACGAGCAGTACTTC.

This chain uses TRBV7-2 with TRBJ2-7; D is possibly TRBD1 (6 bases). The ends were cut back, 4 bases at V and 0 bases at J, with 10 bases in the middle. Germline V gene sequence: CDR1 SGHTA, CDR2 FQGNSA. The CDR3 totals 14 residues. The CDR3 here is CASSSQGPSYEQYF. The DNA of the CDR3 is TGTGCCAGCAGCTCACAGGGTCCCTCCTACGAGCAGTACTTC.

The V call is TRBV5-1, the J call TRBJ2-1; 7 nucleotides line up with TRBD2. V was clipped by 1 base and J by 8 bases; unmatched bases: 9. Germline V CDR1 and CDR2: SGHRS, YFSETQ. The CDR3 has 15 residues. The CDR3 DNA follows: TGCGCCAGCAGCTTGAGTGAAGCGGGGAGTTATGAGCAGTTCTTC. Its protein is CASSLSEAGSYEQFF.